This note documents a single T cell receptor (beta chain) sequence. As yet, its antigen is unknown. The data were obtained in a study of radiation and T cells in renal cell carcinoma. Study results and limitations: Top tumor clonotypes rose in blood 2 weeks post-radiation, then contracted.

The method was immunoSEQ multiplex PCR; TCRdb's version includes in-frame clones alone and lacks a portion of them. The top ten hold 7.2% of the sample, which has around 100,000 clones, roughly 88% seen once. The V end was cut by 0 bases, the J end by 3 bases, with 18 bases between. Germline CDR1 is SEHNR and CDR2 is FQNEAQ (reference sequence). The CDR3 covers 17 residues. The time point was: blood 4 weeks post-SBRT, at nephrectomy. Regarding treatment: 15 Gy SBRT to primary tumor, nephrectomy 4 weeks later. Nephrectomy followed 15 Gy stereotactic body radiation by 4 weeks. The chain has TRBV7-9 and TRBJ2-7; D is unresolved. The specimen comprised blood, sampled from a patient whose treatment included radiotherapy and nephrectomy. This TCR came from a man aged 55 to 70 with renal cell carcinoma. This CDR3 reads CASSLAPSRSVRYEQYF. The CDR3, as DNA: TGTGCCAGCAGCTTAGCGCCTTCGAGATCCGTTCGCTACGAGCAGTACTTC.